This T cell receptor (beta chain) was sequenced during a study of CD8 T cells in Susac syndrome. The CDR3 length is 12 residues. Germline values: CDR1 DFQATT, CDR2 SNEGSKA (reference sequence). V was shortened by 6 bases and J by 1 base, with 9 bases between the two germline ends. With random hexamers, reverse transcription was performed on about 0.45 to 1 ug of RNA. Coverage of TCR beta CDR3 amplification by immunoSEQ multiplex PCR extended to 54 Vbeta and 13 Jbeta. TCRdb ran MiXCR on the immunoSEQ multiplex PCR reads and lists one entry per CDR3 protein. This table has about 180,000 distinct CDR3 sequences, around 95% appearing once. The T cells that were sequenced for TCR beta were CD8+ and CD4+ cells from blood. Negative magnetic isolation gave CD8+ and CD4+ cells; FACS enriched CD8+ TEMRA.

The sample consisted of CD4+ T cells from PBMCs. The chain links TRBV20-1 to TRBJ2-5; a possible D gene is TRBD2 (5 bases). The source is a human donor with multiple sclerosis. CDR3 region: CSASGLQETQYF. The CDR3, as DNA: TGCAGTGCGAGCGGACTCCAAGAGACCCAGTACTTC.